This T cell receptor (beta chain) was recovered during a study of cytomegalovirus exposure and HLA in healthy donors (dated by TCRdb to about 2017). Notes on the research overall: In an earlier analysis of 550 to 750 of the donors, 276 Gb of sequence data and 117 million unique TCR beta sequences from 180 million or so T cells were reported. About 300 gigabases of sequencing data and around 87 million unique TCR sequences were included in an early release covering around 600 HLA-typed donors. The study profiled the T cell repertoires of 500 to 800 subjects by immunosequencing and related them to cytomegalovirus serostatus. Genome-wide SNP genotypes for about 60% of the roughly 670 donors were used in a later genetic analysis, which treated that subset as a discovery cohort. The study was designed to test whether signatures of past pathogen exposure could be identified by cataloging public T cell receptors. An earlier analysis of approximately 580 of the donors used high-throughput TCR beta sequencing to judge whether each TCR beta V gene segment behaved as functional or pseudogenic. Along with the 666-subject first cohort, a separate validation cohort of over 90 different subjects was used. The number of donors typed differed by locus, with roughly 629-640 for A, B, C, DRB1 and DQB1, 522 for DQA1, under 610 for DPA1, and some 440 for DPB1. HLA typing covered class I and class II loci at four-digit resolution. A later analysis re-analyzed previously published TCR beta repertoires from 666 donors and added high-resolution HLA genotyping to study TCR occurrence patterns. Rather than drawing on any new phenotypic data, the later analysis identified candidate immune exposures from TCR beta sequences and the way those sequences occurred across donors. Among about 400 genotyped donors of the cohort, an average of roughly 230,000 unique TCR beta nucleotide sequences was sequenced per donor, of which approximately 18% were non-productive. Roughly 5 DR-DQ haplotypes were handled as single units for association and clustering, since linkage in the cohort was strong. The genetic ancestry cluster associated with self-reported Caucasian donors included roughly 84% of the 350 to 500 genotyped donors. High-throughput TCR immunosequencing, statistical association of individual TCRs with disease status, and machine learning were combined to predict cytomegalovirus infection status. All discovery cohort repertoires had been generated using a single sequencing platform. Donor age, sex, ethnicity and CMV serostatus were collected together with the repertoire data. Study-wide conclusions, independent of this receptor: According to a later analysis, parvovirus B19, influenza, CMV and Epstein-Barr virus appeared linked to several top co-occurrence clusters. In vitro tests confirmed that a few of the cytomegalovirus-associated TCR beta chains recognize cytomegalovirus antigens. HLA typing was unavailable for some donors at each locus, so association tests used only the typed subset. In this cohort, only TCR beta chains were sequenced, and detectable features were limited by the absence of alpha or paired-chain data. A cluster of highly shared sequence variants was judged likely to be a technical artifact of the sequencing pipeline. The study gave a list of about 150 TCR beta chains associated with cytomegalovirus. It was suggested by the authors that the approach could potentially be generalized to other disease states and immunological phenotypes. In both the original and validation cohorts, the classifier was reported to diagnose cytomegalovirus status with high specificity and sensitivity. Broadly in line with IMGT annotations, most TCR beta V segments showed up in productive rearrangements about 87% or about 30% of the time in an earlier analysis of 587 of the donors. According to a later analysis, TCR association rates differed among HLA loci, with DRB1 alleles showing the most associated TCRs and HLA-C alleles showing the fewest. A later analysis found that HLA-associated TCR beta chains were more clonally expanded and had lower generation probabilities than equally common non-associated chains. Specific HLA alleles were associated with roughly 16,000 TCR beta sequences at a false discovery rate of 0.05 in a later analysis. The presence/absence analyses assumed that sequencing depth was roughly uniform across donors, and that assumption may not be true. Strong co-occurrence of HLA alleles, especially DR and DQ, made assigning TCR associations to individual alleles difficult. Most CMV-associated TCR beta chains appeared to be HLA-restricted in a later analysis, and the HLA associations seemed to be driven largely by CMV exposure. According to a later genetic analysis, donors in an Asian-associated ancestry cluster had fewer N-insertions in productive TCRs than the approximately 630-donor mean. The 87-base-pair reads could not distinguish some IMGT-functional V segments, including TRBV6-2 and TRBV6-3, so those segments were excluded. For the cohort, immune exposure information was limited to CMV serostatus. While some public TCRs were present in many individuals, most TCR sequences turned up only very rarely across donors. Correlated functional status among segregating V segments might be attributable to linkage disequilibrium, but an unknown experimental factor could not be ruled out. A further reported finding was that TCR beta sequences accurately predicted the HLA-A and HLA-B alleles for most subjects in the first cohort. The earlier analysis of 587 of the donors excluded some 15 rarely observed V segments, including chromosome 9 orphons, because counts were too low. In a later genetic analysis, a missense DCLRE1C variant was associated with V-gene and J-gene trimming of TCR beta chains, and the association was replicated in an independent cohort.

The method behind the library was the immunoSEQ multiplex PCR assay. A mixture of 60 forward primers for TCR Vbeta segments and 13 reverse primers for TCR Jbeta segments was used in the multiplex PCR. The CDR3 region of rearranged TCR beta genes was amplified from genomic DNA by a multiplex PCR assay. On the Illumina HiSeq System, the amplified TCR beta libraries were sequenced as 87-base-pair reads. In the source study's methods: In a later analysis, some 80 million unique TCR beta chains were counted across the roughly 700 repertoires, and around 10 million of these chains were shared by at least two donors. Raw reads were error-corrected and collapsed into unique sequences with a nearest-neighbor algorithm that merged closely related sequences to remove PCR and sequencing errors. Alignment of CDR3 sequences to IMGT reference sequences was used to assign V, D and J gene segments. For a sequence to be retained, a match of at least six nucleotides to both a V gene segment and a J gene segment was required. A rearrangement was called productive if the CDR3 had no stop codons and remained in frame with V and J, and every other rearrangement was called non-productive. CDR3 was defined according to IMGT convention as the region running from the second conserved V-encoded cysteine to the conserved J-encoded phenylalanine. In an earlier analysis of 587 of the donors, sequences lacking an unambiguous match to a single V gene segment were excluded. In an earlier analysis of roughly 600 of the donors, a V segment was called functional when productive rearrangements were above 56.7%, and segregating when the standard deviation between donors exceeded 5%. To diagnose cytomegalovirus status from the catalog of TCR beta chain sequences, a statistical classification framework was built. A later analysis assigned V and J genes by comparing TCR nucleotide sequences with IMGT/GENE-DB human TR gene sequences. The TCRdist pipeline was used in a later analysis to assign CDR3 sequences and most-parsimonious VDJ recombination scenarios. In a later analysis, each TCR beta chain was defined by its CDR3 amino acid sequence together with its V-gene family, and reads without a unique V-gene family were excluded. A later analysis removed 600 or so highly shared, low-generation-probability nucleotide sequences to deal with suspected cross-contamination and a sequencing artifact. A later analysis calculated a clonal expansion index for each public chain from normalized within-repertoire ranks of inferred template counts. A later analysis computed generation probabilities with a VDJ recombination model fitted to out-of-frame rearrangements, and checked the results against IGoR. In a later analysis, TCR-TCR, TCR-HLA and TCR-CMV co-occurrence was scored with hypergeometric tests, and a repertoire-size bias correction was applied to TCR pairs. In a later analysis, false discovery rates were estimated by permuting HLA or CMV assignments 20 times. In a later analysis, co-occurring TCRs were grouped using DBSCAN, and TCRdist sequence similarity was added for clustering within HLA-allele-positive subsets. Co-occurrence clustering excluded repertoires with fewer than 30,000 or more than 120,000 public chains, plus five with anomalous nucleotide sharing. What TCRdb holds here is the immuneACCESS table cut down to in-frame rearrangements. Part of the clones is not present; checked against another copy, under half of the missing clones reflect an unresolved V gene, and the others are unexplained. V and J calls and clone size are those listed in that table; D and trimming were worked out from the DNA. Recorded for this sample are over 150,000 clones; roughly 80% of them occurred a single time. The ten largest clones capture around 1.3% of the sample.

The cohort was made up of about 670 healthy bone marrow donors. At the time of sampling, every cohort member was nominally healthy, though immune exposures that went unrecorded were likely present. The donor tested CMV seronegative, placing the donor among the 352 seronegative members of the cohort. A peripheral blood sample was provided by each donor, and peripheral blood mononuclear cells were used for TCR beta sequencing. The Qiagen DNeasy Blood Extraction Kit was used to extract genomic DNA from the blood cell samples. To note about this clone: The target of this receptor is not known. Base quality data are lacking; no much larger clone is found one base away.

The CDR3 contains 16 residues, cysteine and phenylalanine counted. Only the CDR3 DNA is retained, 48 bases long and in frame from the first base. The germline V gene provides CDR1 LGHNA and CDR2 YNFKEQ. Trimmed from V: 2 bases; trimmed from J: 0 bases; junction bases lacking a gene match: 4. The sequence is built from TRBV4-2 and TRBJ2-1, with 7 junctional bases fitting TRBD2. The origin of this receptor is a woman aged 45-60 years in good health and CMV-seronegative. What was sequenced was PBMCs. The bases are TGTGCCAGCAGCCAACGACTAGCCAGCTCCTACAATGAGCAGTTCTTC. It specifies CASSQRLASSYNEQFF.